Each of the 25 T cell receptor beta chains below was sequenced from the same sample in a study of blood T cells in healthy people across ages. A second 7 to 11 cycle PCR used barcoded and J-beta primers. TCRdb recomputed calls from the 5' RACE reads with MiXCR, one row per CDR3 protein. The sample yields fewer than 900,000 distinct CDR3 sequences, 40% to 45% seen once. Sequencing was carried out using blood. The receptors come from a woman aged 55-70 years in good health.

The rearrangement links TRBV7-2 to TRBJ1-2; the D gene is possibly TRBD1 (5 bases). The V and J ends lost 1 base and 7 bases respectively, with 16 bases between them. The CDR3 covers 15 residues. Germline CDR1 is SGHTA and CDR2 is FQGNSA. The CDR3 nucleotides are TGTGCCAGCAGCTTAGAGGCAGGGTCGATCTGTGGCTACACCTTC. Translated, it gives CASSLEAGSICGYTF.

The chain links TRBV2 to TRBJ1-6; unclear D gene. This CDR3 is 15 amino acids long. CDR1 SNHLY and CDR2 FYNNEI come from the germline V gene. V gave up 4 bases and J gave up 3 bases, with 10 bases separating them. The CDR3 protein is CASSGESYYNSPLHF. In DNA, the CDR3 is TGTGCCAGCAGTGGAGAGAGCTACTATAATTCACCCCTCCACTTT.

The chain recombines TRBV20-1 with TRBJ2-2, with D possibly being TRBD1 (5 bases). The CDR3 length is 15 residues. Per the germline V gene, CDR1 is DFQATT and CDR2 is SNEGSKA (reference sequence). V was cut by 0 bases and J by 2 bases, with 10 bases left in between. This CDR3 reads CSARDDQGNTGELFF. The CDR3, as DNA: TGCAGTGCTAGAGATGATCAGGGAAACACCGGGGAGCTGTTTTTT.

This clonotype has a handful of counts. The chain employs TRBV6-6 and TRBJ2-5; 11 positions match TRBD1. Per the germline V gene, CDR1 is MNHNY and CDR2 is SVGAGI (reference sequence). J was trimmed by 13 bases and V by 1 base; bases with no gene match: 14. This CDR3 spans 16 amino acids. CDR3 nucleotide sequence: TGTGCCAGCAGTTACTTAGGAACCGGGACAGGGGGTTTTTTGTACTTC. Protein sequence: CASSYLGTGTGGFLYF.

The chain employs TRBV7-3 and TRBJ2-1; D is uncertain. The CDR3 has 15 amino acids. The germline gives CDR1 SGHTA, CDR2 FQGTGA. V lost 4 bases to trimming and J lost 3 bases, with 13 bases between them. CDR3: CASSSSQELYNEQFF. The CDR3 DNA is TGTGCCAGCAGCTCCTCGCAGGAGCTCTACAATGAGCAGTTCTTC.

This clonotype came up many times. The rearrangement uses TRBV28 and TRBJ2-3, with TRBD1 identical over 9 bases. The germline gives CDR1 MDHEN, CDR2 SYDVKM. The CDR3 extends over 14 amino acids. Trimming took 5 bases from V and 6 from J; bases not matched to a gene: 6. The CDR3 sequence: CASSLGQGRDTQYF. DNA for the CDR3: TGTGCCAGCAGTCTAGGACAGGGGAGGGATACGCAGTATTTT.

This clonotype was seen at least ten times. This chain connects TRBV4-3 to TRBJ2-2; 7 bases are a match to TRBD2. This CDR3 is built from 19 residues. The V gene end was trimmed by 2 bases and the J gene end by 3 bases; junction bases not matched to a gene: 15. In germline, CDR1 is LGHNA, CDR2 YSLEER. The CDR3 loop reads CASSQTPPGSGRDTGELFF. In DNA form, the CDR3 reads TGCGCCAGCAGCCAAACCCCCCCTGGTTCAGGGAGGGACACCGGGGAGCTGTTTTTT.

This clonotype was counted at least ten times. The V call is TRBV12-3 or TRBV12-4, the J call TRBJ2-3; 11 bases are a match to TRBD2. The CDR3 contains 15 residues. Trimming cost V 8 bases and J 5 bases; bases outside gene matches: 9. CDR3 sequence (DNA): TGTGCCAGCCTCATTAGCGGGGGGGCTAAAGATACGCAGTATTTT. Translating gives CASLISGGAKDTQYF.

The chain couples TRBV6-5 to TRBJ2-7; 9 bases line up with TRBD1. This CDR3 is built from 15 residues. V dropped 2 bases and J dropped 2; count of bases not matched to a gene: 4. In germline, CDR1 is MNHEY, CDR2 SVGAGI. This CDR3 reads CASSYGTGSPYEQYF. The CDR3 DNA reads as TGTGCCAGCAGTTACGGGACAGGGAGCCCCTACGAGCAGTACTTC.

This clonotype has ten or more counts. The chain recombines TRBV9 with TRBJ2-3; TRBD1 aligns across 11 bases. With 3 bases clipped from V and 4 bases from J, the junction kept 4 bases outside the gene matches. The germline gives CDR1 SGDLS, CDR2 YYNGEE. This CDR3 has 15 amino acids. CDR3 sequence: CASSAGTGGADTQYF. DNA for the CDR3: TGTGCCAGCAGCGCCGGGACAGGGGGTGCAGATACGCAGTATTTT.

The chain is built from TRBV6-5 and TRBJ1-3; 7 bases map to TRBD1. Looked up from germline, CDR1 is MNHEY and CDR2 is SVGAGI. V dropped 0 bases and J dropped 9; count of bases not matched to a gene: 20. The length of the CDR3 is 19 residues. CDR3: CASSYSDRNRVQGGGTIYF. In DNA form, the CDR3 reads TGTGCCAGCAGTTACTCCGACCGAAACAGGGTGCAGGGGGGGGGCACCATATATTTT.

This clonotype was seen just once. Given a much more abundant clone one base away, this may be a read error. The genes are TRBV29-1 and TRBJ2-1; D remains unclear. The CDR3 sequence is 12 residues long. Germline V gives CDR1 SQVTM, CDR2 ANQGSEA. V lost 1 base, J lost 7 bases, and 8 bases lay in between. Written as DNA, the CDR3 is TGCAGCGTTGAAGTTTACAGTAATGAGCAGTTCTTC. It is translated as CSVEVYSNEQFF.

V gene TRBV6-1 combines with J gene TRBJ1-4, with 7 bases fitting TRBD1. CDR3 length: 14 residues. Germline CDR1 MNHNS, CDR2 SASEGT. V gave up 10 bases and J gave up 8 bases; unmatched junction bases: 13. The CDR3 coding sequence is TGTGCCACCGCACCTGGGACAGTTGGGGAAAAACTGTTTTTT. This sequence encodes CATAPGTVGEKLFF.

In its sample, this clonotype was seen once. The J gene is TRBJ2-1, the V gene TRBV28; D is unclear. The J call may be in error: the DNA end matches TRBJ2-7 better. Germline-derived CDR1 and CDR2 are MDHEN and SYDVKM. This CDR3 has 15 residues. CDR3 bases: TGTGCCAGCAGTTTTATTGAGTTTGGTTACAATGAGCAGTACTTC. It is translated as CASSFIEFGYNEQYF.

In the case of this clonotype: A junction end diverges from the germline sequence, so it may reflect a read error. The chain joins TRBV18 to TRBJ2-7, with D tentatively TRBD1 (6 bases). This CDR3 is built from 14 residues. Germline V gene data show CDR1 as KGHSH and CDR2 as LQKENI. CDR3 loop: CASSPLDSSYERYF. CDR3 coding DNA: TGTGCCAGCTCACCCCTGGACAGCTCCTACGAGCGGTACTTC.

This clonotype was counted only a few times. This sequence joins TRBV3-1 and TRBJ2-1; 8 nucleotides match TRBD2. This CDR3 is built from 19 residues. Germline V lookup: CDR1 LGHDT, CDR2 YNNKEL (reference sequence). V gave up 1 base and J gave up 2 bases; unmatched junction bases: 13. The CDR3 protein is CASSQGGGSGGFTYNEQFF. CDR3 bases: TGTGCCAGCAGCCAAGGCGGGGGAAGCGGGGGATTCACCTACAATGAGCAGTTCTTC.

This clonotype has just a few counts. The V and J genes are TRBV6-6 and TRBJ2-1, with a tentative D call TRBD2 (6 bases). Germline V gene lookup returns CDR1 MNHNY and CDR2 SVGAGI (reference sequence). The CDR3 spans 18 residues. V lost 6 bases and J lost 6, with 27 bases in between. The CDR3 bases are TGTGCCAGCAGCCAGGCTATGTTGCGACTAGTGGGGACCAATGAGCAGTTCTTC. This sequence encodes CASSQAMLRLVGTNEQFF.

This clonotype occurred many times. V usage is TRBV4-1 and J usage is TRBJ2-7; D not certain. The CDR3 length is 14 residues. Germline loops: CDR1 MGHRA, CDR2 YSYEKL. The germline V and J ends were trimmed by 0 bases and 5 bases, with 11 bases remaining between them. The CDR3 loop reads CASSQEVQADEQYF. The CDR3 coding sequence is TGCGCCAGCAGCCAAGAGGTCCAGGCGGACGAGCAGTACTTC.

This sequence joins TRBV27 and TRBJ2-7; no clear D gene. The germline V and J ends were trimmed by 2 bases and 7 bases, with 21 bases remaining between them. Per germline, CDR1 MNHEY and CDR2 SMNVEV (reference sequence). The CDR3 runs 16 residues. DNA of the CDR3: TGTGCCAGCAGTTTAATCGAGAACCGACTTGGGAATGAGCAGTACTTC. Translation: CASSLIENRLGNEQYF.

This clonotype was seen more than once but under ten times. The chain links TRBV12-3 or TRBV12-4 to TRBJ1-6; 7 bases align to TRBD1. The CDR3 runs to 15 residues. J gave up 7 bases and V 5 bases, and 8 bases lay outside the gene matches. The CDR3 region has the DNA TGTGCCAGCAGTAGTCACGACAGGGTAAATTCACCCCTCCACTTT. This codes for CASSSHDRVNSPLHF.

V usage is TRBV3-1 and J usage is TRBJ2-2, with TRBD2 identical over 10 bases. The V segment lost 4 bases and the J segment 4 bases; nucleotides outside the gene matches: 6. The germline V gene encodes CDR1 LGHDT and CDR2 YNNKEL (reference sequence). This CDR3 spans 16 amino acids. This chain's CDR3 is CASSRGSGRTTGELFF. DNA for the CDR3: TGTGCCAGCAGCCGTGGTAGCGGGAGGACCACCGGGGAGCTGTTTTTT.

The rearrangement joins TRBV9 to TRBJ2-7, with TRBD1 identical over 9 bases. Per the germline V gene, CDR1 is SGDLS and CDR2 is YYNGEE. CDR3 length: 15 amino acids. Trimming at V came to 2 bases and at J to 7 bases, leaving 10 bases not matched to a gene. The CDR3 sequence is CASSVTGTGFGEQYF. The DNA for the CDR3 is TGTGCCAGCAGCGTCACCGGGACAGGGTTCGGGGAGCAGTACTTC.

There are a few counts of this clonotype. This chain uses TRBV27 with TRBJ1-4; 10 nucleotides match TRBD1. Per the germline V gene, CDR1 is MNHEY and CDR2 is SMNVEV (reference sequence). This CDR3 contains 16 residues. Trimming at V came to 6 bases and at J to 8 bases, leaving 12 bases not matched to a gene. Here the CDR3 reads CASSSLTGTGEEKLFF. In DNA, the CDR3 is TGTGCCAGCAGCTCCCTCACCGGGACAGGGGAAGAAAAACTGTTTTTT. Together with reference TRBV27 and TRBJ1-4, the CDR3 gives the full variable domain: EAQVTQNPRYLITVTGKKLTVTCSQNMNHEYMSWYRQDPGLGLRQIYYSMNVEVTDKGDVPEGYKVSRKEKRNFPLILESPSPNQTSLYFCASSSLTGTGEEKLFFGSGTQLSVL.

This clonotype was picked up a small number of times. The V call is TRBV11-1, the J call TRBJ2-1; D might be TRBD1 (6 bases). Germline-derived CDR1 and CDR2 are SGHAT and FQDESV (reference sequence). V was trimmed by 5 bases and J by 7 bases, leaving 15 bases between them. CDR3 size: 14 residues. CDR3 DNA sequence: TGTGCCAGCAGCCCCGACAGGTCGCGAAATGAGCAGTTCTTC. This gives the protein CASSPDRSRNEQFF.

The chain's CDR3 is CASSQGSAGFLGGEQYF. The CDR3 coding sequence is TGTGCCAGCAGCCAAGGGTCAGCGGGGTTCCTCGGAGGAGAGCAGTACTTC. The J gene is TRBJ2-7, the V gene TRBV3-1, with 7 bases lining up with TRBD2. The junction had 16 bases not matched to a gene; V was cut back by 1 base and J by 7 bases. The germline gives CDR1 LGHDT, CDR2 YNNKEL (reference sequence). The CDR3 has 17 amino acids.